In its sample, the clone carrying this TCR beta chain was seen a few times. V was cut by 10 bases and J by 6 bases, with 9 bases left in between. From germline, CDR1 is SNHLY and CDR2 FYNNEI. The CDR3 is made up of 11 amino acids. CDR3 and TCR beta VDJ profiling relied on genomic DNA as the template. In TCRdb, the reads were re-called with MiXCR into one record per CDR3 protein. The profile shows around 290,000 distinct CDR3 sequences, approximately 58% of them singletons. The data stem from a study of CD8+CD57+ T cells in acquired aplastic anemia. Study in general: On average, sorted CD4+ and CD8+ cells gave about 2.9 ug of DNA.

In patients chosen for sequencing, flow cytometry had shown CD8+CD57+ cell expansion. Patients, without exception, had severe acquired aplastic anemia. The chain employs TRBV2 and TRBJ2-2; the D gene is possibly TRBD2 (5 bases). The source material was sorted CD4+, CD8+, or CD8+CD57+ T cells (not recorded which) from PBMCs. The TCR was taken from a human donor with aplastic anemia. The CDR3 coding sequence is TGTGCCACCGAGGGTGCCGGGGAGCTGTTTTTT. Amino acids: CATEGAGELFF.